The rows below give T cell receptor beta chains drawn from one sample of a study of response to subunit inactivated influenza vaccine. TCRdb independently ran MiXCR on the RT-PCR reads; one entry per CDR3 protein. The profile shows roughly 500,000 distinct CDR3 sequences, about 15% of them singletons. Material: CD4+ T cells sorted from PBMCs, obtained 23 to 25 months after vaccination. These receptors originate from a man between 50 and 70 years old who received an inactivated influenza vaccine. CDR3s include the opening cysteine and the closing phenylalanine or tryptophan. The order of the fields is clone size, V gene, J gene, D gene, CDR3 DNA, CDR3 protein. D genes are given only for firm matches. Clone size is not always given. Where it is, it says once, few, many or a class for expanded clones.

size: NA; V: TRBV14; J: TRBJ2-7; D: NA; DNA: TGTGCCAGCAGCCAAGGCGGGGGCCCTTACACATACTACGAGCAGTACTTC; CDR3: CASSQGGGPYTYYEQYF
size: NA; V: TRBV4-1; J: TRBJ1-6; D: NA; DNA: TGCGCCAGCAGCCAGAGAACAACAGGGCTCTATAATTCACCCCTCCACTTT; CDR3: CASSQRTTGLYNSPLHF
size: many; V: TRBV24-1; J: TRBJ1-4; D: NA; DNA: TGTGCCACCAGTGAGCCGACGGTCCGTGGTGAAAAACTGTTTTTT; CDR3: CATSEPTVRGEKLFF
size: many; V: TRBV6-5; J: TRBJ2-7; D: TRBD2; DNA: TGTGCCAGCAGTTACACTAGCGGGGGGCCTCCATCCTACGAGCAGTACTTC; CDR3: CASSYTSGGPPSYEQYF
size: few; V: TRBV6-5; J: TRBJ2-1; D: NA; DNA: TGTGCCACCCTTGGTTGGACGTATGAGCAGTTCTTC; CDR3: CATLGWTYEQFF
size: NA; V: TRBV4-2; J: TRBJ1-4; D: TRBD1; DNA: TGTGCCAGCAGCCAAACCGGGACAGGGTCAACTAATGAAAAACTGTTTTTT; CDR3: CASSQTGTGSTNEKLFF
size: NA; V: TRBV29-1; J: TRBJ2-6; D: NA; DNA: TGCAGCGTTCAGGGCAGGGTCTCTTCCTCTGGGGCCAACGTCCTGACTTTC; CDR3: CSVQGRVSSSGANVLTF
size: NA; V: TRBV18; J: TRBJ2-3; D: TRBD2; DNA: TGTGCCAGCTCACCCTTCCCTCTAGCGGGCACAGATACGCAGTATTTT; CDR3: CASSPFPLAGTDTQYF
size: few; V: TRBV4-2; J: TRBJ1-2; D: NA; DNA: TGTGCCAGCAGCCAAGATTCGGCAGGGTACTATGGCTACACCTTC; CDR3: CASSQDSAGYYGYTF
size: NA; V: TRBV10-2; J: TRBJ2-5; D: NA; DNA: TGCGCCAGCAGTGAAGGTGGCGGGGGCGAGACCCAGTACTTC; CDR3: CASSEGGGGETQYF
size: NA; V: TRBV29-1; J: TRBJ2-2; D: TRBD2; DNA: TGCAGCGCCCGGACTAGCGAAAACACCGGGGAGCTGTTTTTT; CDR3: CSARTSENTGELFF
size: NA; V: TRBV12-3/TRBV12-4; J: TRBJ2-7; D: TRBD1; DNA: TGTGCCAGCAGTCGACCCCCAGGGGGCAGGGACGAGCAGTACTTC; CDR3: CASSRPPGGRDEQYF
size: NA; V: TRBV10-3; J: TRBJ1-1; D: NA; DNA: TGTGCCATCAGTGAGAACAAGGGAGGTGAAGCTTTCTTT; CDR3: CAISENKGGEAFF
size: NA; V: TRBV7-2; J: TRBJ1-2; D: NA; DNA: TGTGCCAGCAGCTTAGTTCACGAAGGCTATGGCTACACCTTC; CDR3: CASSLVHEGYGYTF
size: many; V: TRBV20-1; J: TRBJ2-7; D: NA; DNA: TGCAGTGCTAGTCCCCGGACCTACGAGCAGTACTTC; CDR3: CSASPRTYEQYF
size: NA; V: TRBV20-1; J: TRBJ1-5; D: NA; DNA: TGCAGTGCCTTATCGACAGGAATAAGCAATCAGCCCCAGCATTTT; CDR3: CSALSTGISNQPQHF
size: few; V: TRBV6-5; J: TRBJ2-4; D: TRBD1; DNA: TGTGCCAGCAGTAACCCAGGGGGCGGCTCAAACATTCAGTACTTC; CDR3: CASSNPGGGSNIQYF
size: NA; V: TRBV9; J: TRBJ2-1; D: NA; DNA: TGTGCCAGCAGCGTAGCTGCTACCGGGCACCACAATGAGCAGTTCTTC; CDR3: CASSVAATGHHNEQFF
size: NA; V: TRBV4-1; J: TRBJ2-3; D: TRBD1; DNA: TGCGCCAGCAGCCGGACAGGGTTGGGGGTTGATACGCAGTATTTT; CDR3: CASSRTGLGVDTQYF
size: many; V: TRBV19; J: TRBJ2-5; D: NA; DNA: TGTGCCAGTAGTAAGCGGGACCAAGAGACCCAGTACTTC; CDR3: CASSKRDQETQYF
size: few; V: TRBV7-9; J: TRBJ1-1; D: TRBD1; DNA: TGTGCCAGCAGCCCCGTGGGCCGGACAGGTCTGGATGAAGCTTTCTTT; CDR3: CASSPVGRTGLDEAFF
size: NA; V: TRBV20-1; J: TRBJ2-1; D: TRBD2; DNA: TGCAGTGCTAGTTCAGGGACTAGCGGAAACAATGAGCAGTTCTTC; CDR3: CSASSGTSGNNEQFF
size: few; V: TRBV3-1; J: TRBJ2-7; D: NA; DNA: TGTGCCAGCAGCCCAGCAGAGGGAGGAACCTACGAGCAGTACTTC; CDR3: CASSPAEGGTYEQYF
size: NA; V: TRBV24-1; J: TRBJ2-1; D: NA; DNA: TGTGCCACCAGTGATCTGGTGAACAATGAGCAGTTCTTC; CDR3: CATSDLVNNEQFF
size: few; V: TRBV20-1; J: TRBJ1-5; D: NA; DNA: TGCAGTGCTAGAGACGGGGGAAGTGTAACCCAGCATTTT; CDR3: CSARDGGSVTQHF
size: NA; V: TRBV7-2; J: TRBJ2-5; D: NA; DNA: TGTGCCAGCAGCACCGCGATTTGGGCCGCTGAGACCCAGTACTTC; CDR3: CASSTAIWAAETQYF
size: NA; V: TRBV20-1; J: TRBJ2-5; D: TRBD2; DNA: TGCAGTGCTAGAGGGACTAGGGCCCAAGAGACCCAGTACTTC; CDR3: CSARGTRAQETQYF
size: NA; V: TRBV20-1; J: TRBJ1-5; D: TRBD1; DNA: TGCAGTGCTACGCCCGGACAGGGGGGTCAGCCCCAGCATTTT; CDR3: CSATPGQGGQPQHF
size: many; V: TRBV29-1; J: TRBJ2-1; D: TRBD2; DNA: TGCAGCACAACCGGGACTAGCGGGGGGGGTGAACGGCAGTTCTTC; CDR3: CSTTGTSGGGERQFF
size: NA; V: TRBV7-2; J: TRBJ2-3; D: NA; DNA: TGTGCCAGCAGCCGTGCTCGGGCCCGGGATACGCAGTATTTT; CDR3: CASSRARARDTQYF
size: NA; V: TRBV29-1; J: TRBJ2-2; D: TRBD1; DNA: TGCAGCGCACAGGGGTTCGGGGAGCTGTTTTTT; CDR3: CSAQGFGELFF
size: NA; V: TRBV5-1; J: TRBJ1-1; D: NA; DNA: TGCGCCAGCAGCTTGGTGGTGGGGGAAAGCGAAGCTTTCTTT; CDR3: CASSLVVGESEAFF
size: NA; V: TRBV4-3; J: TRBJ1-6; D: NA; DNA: TGCGCCAGCAGCCGAGAACCGGGACTTCCAAATTCACCCCTCCACTTT; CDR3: CASSREPGLPNSPLHF
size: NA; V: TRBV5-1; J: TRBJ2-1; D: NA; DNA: TGCGCCAGCAGCCCCGGGGAAGTTGACAATGAGCAGTTCTTC; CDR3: CASSPGEVDNEQFF
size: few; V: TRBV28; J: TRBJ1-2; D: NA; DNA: TGTGCCAGCAGACCCCGGACAGCAGGTTATGGCTACACCTTC; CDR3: CASRPRTAGYGYTF
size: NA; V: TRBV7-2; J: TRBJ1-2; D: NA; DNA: TGTGCCAGCAGCGCCAGTTACAGACCCGGCTATGGCTACACCTTC; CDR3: CASSASYRPGYGYTF
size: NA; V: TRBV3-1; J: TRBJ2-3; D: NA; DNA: TGTGCCAGCAGCCAAGTGCCCCCGAGTACGCAGTATTTT; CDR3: CASSQVPPSTQYF
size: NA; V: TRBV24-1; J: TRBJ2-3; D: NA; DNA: TGTGCCACCGAAGAGGCTGGGGCCCGCACAGATACGCAGTATTTT; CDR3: CATEEAGARTDTQYF
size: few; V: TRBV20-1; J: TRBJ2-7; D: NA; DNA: TGCAGTGCTAGAGTTAGGACTAACTCCTACGAGCAGTACTTC; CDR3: CSARVRTNSYEQYF
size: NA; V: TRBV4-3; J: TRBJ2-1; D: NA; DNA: TGCGCCAGCAGCCAAGAGTTGGCGGAGTCCTACAATGAGCAGTTCTTC; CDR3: CASSQELAESYNEQFF
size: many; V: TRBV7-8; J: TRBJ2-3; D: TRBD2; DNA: TGTGCCAGCAGCTTAGGGACTAGCGGGATGGCAGATACGCAGTATTTT; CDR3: CASSLGTSGMADTQYF
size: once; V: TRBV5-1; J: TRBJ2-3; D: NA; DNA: TGCGCCAGCAGCTTGGCCATCGGACAGGGAGGGACAGATACGCAGTATTTT; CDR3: CASSLAIGQGGTDTQYF
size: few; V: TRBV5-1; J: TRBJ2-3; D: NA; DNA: TGCGCCAGCAGCTTCCGGTTGAACAGGGTCACAGATACGCAGTATTTT; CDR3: CASSFRLNRVTDTQYF
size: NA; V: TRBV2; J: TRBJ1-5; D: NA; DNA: TGTGCCAGCAGTGGCCCCGGGGGTCAGCCCCAGCATTTT; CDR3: CASSGPGGQPQHF
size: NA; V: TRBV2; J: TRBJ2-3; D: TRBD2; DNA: TGTGCCAGCGGTACGGGGGGCGGGAGGACAGATACGCAGTATTTT; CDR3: CASGTGGGRTDTQYF
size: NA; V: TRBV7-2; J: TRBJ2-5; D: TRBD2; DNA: TGTGCCAGCAGCTCGATTCTAGCGGGGGGCGGAGAGACCCAGTACTTC; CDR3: CASSSILAGGGETQYF
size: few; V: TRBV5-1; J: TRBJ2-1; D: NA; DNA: TGCGCCAGCAGCTTGGACGGACTCTACTCCTACAATGAGCAGTTCTTC; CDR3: CASSLDGLYSYNEQFF
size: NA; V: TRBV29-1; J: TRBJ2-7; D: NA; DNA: TGCAGCGTTGGTGGCAGGGGAGGGTCGGCCTACGAGCAGTACTTC; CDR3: CSVGGRGGSAYEQYF
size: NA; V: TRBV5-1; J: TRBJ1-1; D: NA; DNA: TGCGCCAGCAGCCTGGACCCTGGAAATGAAGCTTTCTTT; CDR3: CASSLDPGNEAFF
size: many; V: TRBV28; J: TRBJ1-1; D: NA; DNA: TGTGCCAGCAGGGCCGGGCCCTCGAACACTGAAGCTTTCTTT; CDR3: CASRAGPSNTEAFF
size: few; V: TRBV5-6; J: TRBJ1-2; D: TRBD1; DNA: TGTGCCAGCAGTTGGGGACAGGAAGATGGCTACACCTTC; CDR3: CASSWGQEDGYTF
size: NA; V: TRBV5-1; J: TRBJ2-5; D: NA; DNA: TGCGCCAGCAGCCCGGGATCTACTATAGGGTGGGAGACCCAGTACTTC; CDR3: CASSPGSTIGWETQYF
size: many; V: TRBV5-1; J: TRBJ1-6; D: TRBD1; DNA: TGCGCCAGCAGCCTAAGGGACAGGGGTGAGCATTCACCCCTCCACTTT; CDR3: CASSLRDRGEHSPLHF
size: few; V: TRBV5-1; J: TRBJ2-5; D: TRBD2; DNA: TGCGCCAGTCACGCCCTCCGGGACTATGGCCGAGAGACCCAGTACTTC; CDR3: CASHALRDYGRETQYF
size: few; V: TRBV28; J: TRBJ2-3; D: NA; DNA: TGTGCCAGCCGGTCCATCGATACGCAGTATTTT; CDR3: CASRSIDTQYF
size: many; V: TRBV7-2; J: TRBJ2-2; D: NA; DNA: TGTGCCAGCAGCCTCGGAACAGGCGGGGAGCTGTTTTTT; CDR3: CASSLGTGGELFF
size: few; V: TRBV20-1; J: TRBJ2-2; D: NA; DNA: TGCAGTGCCGTAGACCCCAGGGGCGGAATTACCGGGGAGCTGTTTTTT; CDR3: CSAVDPRGGITGELFF
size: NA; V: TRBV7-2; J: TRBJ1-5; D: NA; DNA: TGTGCCAGCAGCTTAAACGGAGGTAGCAATCAGCCCCAGCATTTT; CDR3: CASSLNGGSNQPQHF
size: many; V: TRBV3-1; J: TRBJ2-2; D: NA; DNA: TGTGCCAGCAGCCAAGTGGCGGCAGCCAGGGGGGAGCTGTTTTTT; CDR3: CASSQVAAARGELFF
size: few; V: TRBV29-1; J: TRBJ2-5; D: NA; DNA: TGCAGCGTCGGAGGCCAAGAGACCCAGTACTTC; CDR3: CSVGGQETQYF